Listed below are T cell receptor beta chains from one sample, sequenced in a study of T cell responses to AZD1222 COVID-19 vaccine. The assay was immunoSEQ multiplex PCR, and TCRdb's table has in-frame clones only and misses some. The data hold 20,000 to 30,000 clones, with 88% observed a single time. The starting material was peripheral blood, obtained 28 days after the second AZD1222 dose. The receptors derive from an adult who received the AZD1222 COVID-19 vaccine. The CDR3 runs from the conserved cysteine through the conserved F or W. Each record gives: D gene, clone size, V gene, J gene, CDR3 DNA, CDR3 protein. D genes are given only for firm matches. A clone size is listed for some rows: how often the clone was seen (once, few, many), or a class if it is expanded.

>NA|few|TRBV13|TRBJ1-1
TGTGCCAGCAGCATAGTAGGCGGCCGCAACACTGAAGCTTTCTTT
CASSIVGGRNTEAFF
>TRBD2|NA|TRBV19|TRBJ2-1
TGTGCCAGTAGGGTAAGCGGGGGGGCCCACAATGAGCAGTTCTTC
CASRVSGGAHNEQFF
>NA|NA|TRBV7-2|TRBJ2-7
TGTGCCAGCAGCTTAGTTGGGGGCACGGCCTACGAGCAGTACTTC
CASSLVGGTAYEQYF
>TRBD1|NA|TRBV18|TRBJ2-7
TGTGCCAGCTCACCCCCTCAGGGGGCGACCTACGAGCAGTACTTC
CASSPPQGATYEQYF
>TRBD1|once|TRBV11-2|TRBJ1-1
TGTGCCAGCAGCTCAACACGACAGGGGATGAACACTGAAGCTTTCTTT
CASSSTRQGMNTEAFF
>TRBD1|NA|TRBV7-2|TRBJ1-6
TGTGCCAGCAGCACGGGAGGGGGCTTCTCCTATAATTCACCCCTCCACTTT
CASSTGGGFSYNSPLHF
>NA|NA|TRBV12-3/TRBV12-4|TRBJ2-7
TGTGCCAGCAGTCAAACCCACGAGCAGTACTTC
CASSQTHEQYF
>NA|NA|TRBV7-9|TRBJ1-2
TGTGCCAGCAGCTTAAGGACCTGGGGCTACACCTTC
CASSLRTWGYTF
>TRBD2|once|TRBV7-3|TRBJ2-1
TGTGCCAGCAGCTTGGGACTAGGCGGTGAGCAGTTCTTC
CASSLGLGGEQFF
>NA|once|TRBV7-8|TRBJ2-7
TGTGCCAGCAGAGCCGAGGCGATCTTCTCCTACGAGCAGTACTTC
CASRAEAIFSYEQYF
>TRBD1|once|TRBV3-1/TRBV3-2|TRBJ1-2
TGTGCCAGCAGCCCCTGGGGCAGGGGGCAGCATGGCTACACCTTC
CASSPWGRGQHGYTF
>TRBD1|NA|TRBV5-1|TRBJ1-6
TGCGCCAGCAGCCTCCGACAGGGGGGTAATTCACCCCTCCACTTT
CASSLRQGGNSPLHF
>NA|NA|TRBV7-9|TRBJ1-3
TGTGCCAGTGGACGCCGCTCTGGAAACACCATATATTTT
CASGRRSGNTIYF
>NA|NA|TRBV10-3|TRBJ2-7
TGTGCCATCACCGCGGACCTTGACTACGAGCAGTACTTC
CAITADLDYEQYF
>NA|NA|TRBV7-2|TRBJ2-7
TGTGCCAGCAGCTCCAGCGCGGGGGCAGGCGAGCAGTACTTC
CASSSSAGAGEQYF
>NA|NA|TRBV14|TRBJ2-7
TGTGCCAGCAGCCAAGACCAGGGGTGGACCGAGCAGTACTTC
CASSQDQGWTEQYF
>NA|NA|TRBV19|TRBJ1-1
TGTGCCAGTAGTCCTCTGGCAGGGTCGAACACTGAAGCTTTCTTT
CASSPLAGSNTEAFF
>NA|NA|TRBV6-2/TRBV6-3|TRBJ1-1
TGTGCCAGCAGTTATCGCACAACCCATGCTGAAGCTTTCTTT
CASSYRTTHAEAFF
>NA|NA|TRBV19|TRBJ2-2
TGTGCCAGTAGTAAGGACGGCGGGGAGCTGTTTTTT
CASSKDGGELFF
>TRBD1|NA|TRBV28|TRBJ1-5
TGTGCCAGCAGTTCCGGGACAGGTGGCAATCAGCCCCAGCATTTT
CASSSGTGGNQPQHF
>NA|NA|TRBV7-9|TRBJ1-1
TGTGCCAGCAGCTTAGACCCGACCACTGAAGCTTTCTTT
CASSLDPTTEAFF
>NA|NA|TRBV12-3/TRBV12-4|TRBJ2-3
TGTGCCAGCAGTTTATTTGGGGCAGATACGCAGTATTTT
CASSLFGADTQYF
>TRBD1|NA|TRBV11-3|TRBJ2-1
TGTGCCAGCAGCTTAGGACAGGGGTCCTACAATGAGCAGTTCTTC
CASSLGQGSYNEQFF
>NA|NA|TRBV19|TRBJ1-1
TGTGCCAGTAGTATGTCAGAGAACACTGAAGCTTTCTTT
CASSMSENTEAFF
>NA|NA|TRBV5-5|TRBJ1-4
TGTGCCAGCAGCTTGGAGCTCGGGAGGAATGAAAAACTGTTTTTT
CASSLELGRNEKLFF